The present T cell receptor beta chain was sequenced within a study of blood T cell repertoires in COVID-19. In the study overall: Specimens from acute and convalescent COVID-19 originated in the United States, Italy and Spain. The cDNA or gDNA used as material had been derived from T cells, B-cell-depleted T cells, or PBMCs.

Cohorts were based on clinical histories the participants reported. Clones were read by immunoSEQ multiplex PCR, and TCRdb kept only the in-frame ones, dropping some. The table has about 310,000 clones, nearly 90% seen once. This CDR3 is 15 amino acids long. Germline V CDR1 and CDR2: SGHRS, YFSETQ. With V trimmed by 1 base and J by 5 bases, 6 bases remained unmatched. This chain joins TRBV5-1 and TRBJ2-7; 10 bases are shared with TRBD1. Sequencing was done on a sample of PBMCs or T cells enriched from blood (not recorded which). This TCR was recovered from a woman in her thirties who had recovered from COVID-19. The CDR3 region has the DNA TGCGCCAGCAGCTTGTTCCGACAGGGGGCCGACGAGCAGTACTTC. This translates into CASSLFRQGADEQYF.